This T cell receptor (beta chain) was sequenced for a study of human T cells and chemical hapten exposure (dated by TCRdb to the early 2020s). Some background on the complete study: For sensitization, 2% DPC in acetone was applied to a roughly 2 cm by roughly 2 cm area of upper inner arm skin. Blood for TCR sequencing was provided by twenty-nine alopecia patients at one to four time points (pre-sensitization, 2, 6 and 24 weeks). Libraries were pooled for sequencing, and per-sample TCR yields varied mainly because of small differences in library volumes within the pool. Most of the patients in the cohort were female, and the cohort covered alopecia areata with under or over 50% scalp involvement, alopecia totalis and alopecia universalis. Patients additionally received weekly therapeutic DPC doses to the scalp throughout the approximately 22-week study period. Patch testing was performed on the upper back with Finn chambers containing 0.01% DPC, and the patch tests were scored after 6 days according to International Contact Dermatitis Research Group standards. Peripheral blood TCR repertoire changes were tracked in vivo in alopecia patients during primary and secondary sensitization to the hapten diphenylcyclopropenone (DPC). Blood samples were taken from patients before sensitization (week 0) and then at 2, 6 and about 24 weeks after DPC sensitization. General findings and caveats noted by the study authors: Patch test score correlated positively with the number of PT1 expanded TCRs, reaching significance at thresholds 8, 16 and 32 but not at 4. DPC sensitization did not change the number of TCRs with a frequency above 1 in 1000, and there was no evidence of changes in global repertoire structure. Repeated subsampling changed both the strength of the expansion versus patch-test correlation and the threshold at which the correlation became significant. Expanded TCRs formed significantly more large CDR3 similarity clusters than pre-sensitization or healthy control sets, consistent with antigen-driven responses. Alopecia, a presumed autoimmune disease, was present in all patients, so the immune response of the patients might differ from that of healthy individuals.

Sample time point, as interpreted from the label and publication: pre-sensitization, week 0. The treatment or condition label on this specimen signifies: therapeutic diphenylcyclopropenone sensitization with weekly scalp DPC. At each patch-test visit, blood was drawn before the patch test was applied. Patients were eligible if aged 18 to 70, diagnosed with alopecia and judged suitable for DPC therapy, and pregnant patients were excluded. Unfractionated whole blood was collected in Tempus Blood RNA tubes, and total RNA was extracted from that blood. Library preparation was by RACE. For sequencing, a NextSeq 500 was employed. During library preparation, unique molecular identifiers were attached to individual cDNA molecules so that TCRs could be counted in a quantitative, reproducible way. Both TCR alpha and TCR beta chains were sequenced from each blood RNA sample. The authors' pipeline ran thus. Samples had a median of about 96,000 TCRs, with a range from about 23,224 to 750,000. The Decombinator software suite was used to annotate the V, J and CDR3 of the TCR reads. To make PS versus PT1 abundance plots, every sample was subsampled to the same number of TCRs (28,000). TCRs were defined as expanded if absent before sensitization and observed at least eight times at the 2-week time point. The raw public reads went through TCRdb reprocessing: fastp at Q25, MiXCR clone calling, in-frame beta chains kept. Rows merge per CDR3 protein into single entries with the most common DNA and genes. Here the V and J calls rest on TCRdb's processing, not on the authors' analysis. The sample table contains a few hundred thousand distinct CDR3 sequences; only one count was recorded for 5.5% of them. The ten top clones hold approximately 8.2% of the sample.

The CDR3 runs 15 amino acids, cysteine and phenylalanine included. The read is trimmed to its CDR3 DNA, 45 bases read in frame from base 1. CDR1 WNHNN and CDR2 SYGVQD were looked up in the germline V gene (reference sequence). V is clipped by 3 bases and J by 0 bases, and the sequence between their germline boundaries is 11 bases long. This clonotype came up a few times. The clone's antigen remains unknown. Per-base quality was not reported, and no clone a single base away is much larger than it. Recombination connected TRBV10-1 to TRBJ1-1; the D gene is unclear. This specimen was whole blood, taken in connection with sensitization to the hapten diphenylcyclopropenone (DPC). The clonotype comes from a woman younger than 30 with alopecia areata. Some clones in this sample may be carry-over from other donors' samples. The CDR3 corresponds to CASSDPGRMNTEAFF. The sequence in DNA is TGCGCCAGCAGTGATCCCGGACGTATGAACACTGAAGCTTTCTTT.